One sample yielded the 15 T cell receptor beta chains listed below, sequenced in a study of early T cells in non-severe SARS-CoV-2 infection. A single record per CDR3 protein comes from TCRdb applying MiXCR to the 5' RACE reads. This table holds fewer than 30,000 distinct CDR3 sequences, 5% to 7% found once. Sequencing input: whole blood. These receptors came from an adult who was a healthcare worker with PCR-confirmed SARS-CoV-2 infection or an uninfected control (not recorded which).

Points on this clonotype: A read error may be the cause here, since a much bigger clone is one base away. The V gene is TRBV7-9, the J gene TRBJ1-3; D possibly corresponds to TRBD1 (6 bases). The CDR3 runs 20 residues. Germline V gene sequence: CDR1 SEHNR, CDR2 FQNEAQ (reference sequence). The CDR3 bases are TGTGCCAGCAGCACTCACACTGGGCCGTCACAGGGATCTTCTGTAAACACCATATATTTT. It specifies CASSTHTGPSQGSSVNTIYF. The full variable domain, with the rest looked up from reference TRBV7-9 and TRBJ1-3, is DTGVSQNPRHKITKRGQNVTFRCDPISEHNRLYWYRQTLGQGPEFLTYFQNEAQLEKSRLLSDRFSAERPKGSFSTLEIQRTEQGDSAMYLCASSTHTGPSQGSSVNTIYFGEGSWLTVV.

In its sample, this clonotype was seen many times. The V gene is TRBV4-2, the J gene TRBJ2-7; TRBD1 is a possible D gene (7 bases). Germline CDR1 reads LGHNA; CDR2 reads YNFKEQ. V was pared by 0 bases and J by 4 bases, with 19 bases between. There are 17 residues in the CDR3. The CDR3 DNA follows: TGTGCCAGCAGCCAAGATTTAGCCGGGGCAGGGGGGTACGAGCAGTACTTC. Translating gives CASSQDLAGAGGYEQYF.

This clonotype was recorded many times. The chain employs TRBV28 and TRBJ1-1; D may be TRBD1 (5 bases). The CDR3 length is 12 residues. Per the germline V gene, CDR1 is MDHEN and CDR2 is SYDVKM. V was cut by 5 bases and J by 10 bases, with 14 bases left in between. The CDR3 region is CASSPSRAGAFF. The CDR3 nucleotides are TGTGCCAGCAGTCCCTCCAGGGCGGGAGCTTTCTTT. Full variable domain (missing parts from reference TRBV28 and TRBJ1-1): DVKVTQSSRYLVKRTGEKVFLECVQDMDHENMFWYRQDPGLGLRLIYFSYDVKMKEKGDIPEGYSVSREKKERFSLILESASTNQTSMYLCASSPSRAGAFFGQGTRLTVV.

This clonotype was counted ten times or more. The V and J genes are TRBV6-6 and TRBJ2-1, with 13 bases aligning to TRBD2. This CDR3 is built from 15 residues. J gave up 6 bases and V 6 bases, and 5 bases lay outside the gene matches. CDR1 MNHNY and CDR2 SVGAGI come from the germline V gene (reference sequence). The CDR3 sequence: CASSPLAGGRNEQFF. As DNA, the CDR3 is TGTGCCAGCAGCCCACTAGCGGGAGGGCGCAATGAGCAGTTCTTC.

This clonotype is labeled as medium-sized. The CDR3 DNA reads as TGTGCCAGCAGTAACCGGGAGGCCTACACAGATACGCAGTATTTT. It is translated as CASSNREAYTDTQYF. This chain links TRBV6-5 with TRBJ2-3, with TRBD2 matching 7 bases. The germline V gene has CDR1 MNHEY and CDR2 SVGAGI. Germline trimming cut 5 bases from V and 2 bases from J; bases unmatched to any gene: 7. The CDR3 runs 15 residues.

A few counts support this clonotype. This sequence joins TRBV5-4 and TRBJ1-2; 7 bases match TRBD1. Germline CDR1 reads SGHNT; CDR2 reads YYREEE (reference sequence). V lost 5 bases to trimming and J lost 4 bases; unmatched junction nucleotides: 11. The length of the CDR3 is 15 residues. The DNA for the CDR3 is TGTGCCAGCAGTTTGTCCCAGGGGGATAGCTATGGCTACACCTTC. It is translated as CASSLSQGDSYGYTF.

This clonotype was seen at least ten times. This chain links TRBV21-1 with TRBJ2-5. TRBV21-1 is shown as a pseudogene. The CDR3 sequence is 14 residues long. The CDR3 nucleotides read TGTGCCAGCAGCAAAGGCAGCGTTGGGGAGACCCAGTACTTC. Protein sequence: CASSKGSVGETQYF.

The chain links TRBV20-1 to TRBJ1-1, with D unresolved. The CDR3 sequence is 11 residues long. The germline V and J ends were trimmed by 2 bases and 1 base, with 2 bases remaining between them. Germline V lookup: CDR1 DFQATT, CDR2 SNEGSKA (reference sequence). The CDR3 protein is CSARRNTEAFF. The CDR3, as DNA: TGCAGTGCTAGACGGAACACTGAAGCTTTCTTT.

This clonotype was counted many times. CDR3 region: CASTLSSGANVLTF. CDR3 bases: TGTGCCAGCACCCTCAGCTCTGGGGCCAACGTCCTGACTTTC. V is TRBV4-2 and J is TRBJ2-6; D ambiguous. The germline V gene encodes CDR1 LGHNA and CDR2 YNFKEQ. This CDR3 comprises 14 residues. The germline V and J ends were trimmed by 7 bases and 0 bases, with 7 bases remaining between them.

In this sample, this clonotype turned up many times. The chain joins TRBV20-1 to TRBJ1-2, with 12 nucleotides matching TRBD1. V lost 2 bases, J lost 7 bases, and 11 bases stayed unmatched. The CDR3 spans 16 residues. The germline gives CDR1 DFQATT, CDR2 SNEGSKA (reference sequence). CDR3 region: CSARPGTGGESGGYTF. As DNA, the CDR3 is TGCAGTGCTAGACCCGGGACAGGGGGCGAGTCAGGTGGCTACACCTTC.

The table lists this clonotype with many counts. This rearrangement joins TRBV19 to TRBJ2-7; possible D gene TRBD1, 6 bases. Trimming pared 5 bases from V and 6 bases from J, leaving 17 bases between. The germline V gene has CDR1 LNHDA and CDR2 SQIVND (reference sequence). The CDR3 spans 14 residues. The CDR3 region is CASSRRDTRAEQYF. The CDR3 DNA reads TGTGCCAGTAGTCGCCGGGACACAAGAGCCGAGCAGTACTTC.

There are many counts of this clonotype. The chain recombines TRBV6-6 with TRBJ1-3, with D unclear. The V and J ends lost 6 bases and 0 bases respectively, with 12 bases between them. There are 15 residues in the CDR3. Germline V gene data show CDR1 as MNHNY and CDR2 as SVGAGI (reference sequence). The CDR3 region has the DNA TGTGCCAGCAGGCAGAACCCGTACTCTGGAAACACCATATATTTT. Translating gives CASRQNPYSGNTIYF.

This clonotype is medium-sized by share. The gene calls are TRBV6-2 or TRBV6-3 and TRBJ2-5; D is ambiguous. The V gene's germline CDR1 is MNHEY and CDR2 SVGEGT. The CDR3 extends over 11 amino acids. Trimming cost V 5 bases and J 0 bases, with 1 base left between them. In DNA, the CDR3 is TGTGCCAGCAGTAACCAAGAGACCCAGTACTTC. As protein: CASSNQETQYF.

This chain uses TRBV29-1 with TRBJ2-1; 7 bases align to TRBD1. Unmatched junction bases numbered 6, after V lost 3 bases and J lost 4 bases. The CDR3 consists of 14 residues. The germline V gene has CDR1 SQVTM and CDR2 ANQGSEA. The CDR3 DNA follows: TGCAGCGTTGACCTCGGGACAGTTTACAATGAGCAGTTCTTC. This gives the protein CSVDLGTVYNEQFF.

V usage is TRBV5-1 and J usage is TRBJ2-1; D is unresolved. The CDR3 consists of 12 residues. V dropped 5 bases and J dropped 5 bases, with 8 bases sitting between them. Per the germline V gene, CDR1 is SGHRS and CDR2 is YFSETQ. CDR3 sequence reads: CASRELDNEQFF. DNA for the CDR3: TGCGCCAGCAGGGAGTTAGACAATGAGCAGTTCTTC. Based on the CDR3 plus reference TRBV5-1 and TRBJ2-1, the full variable domain is KAGVTQTPRYLIKTRGQQVTLSCSPISGHRSVSWYQQTPGQGLQFLFEYFSETQRNKGNFPGRFSGRQFSNSRSEMNVSTLELGDSALYLCASRELDNEQFFGPGTRLTVL.